The present TCR beta chain was sequenced within a study of early T cells in non-severe SARS-CoV-2 infection. Study details: Unsorted whole-blood RNA was sequenced in bulk, leaving chains unpaired. Study outcomes and limitations: Clonotype matching in VDJdb favored anti-spike CD8 responses and did not capture private and CD4 specificities.

Germline assignment: CDR1 SQVTM and CDR2 ANQGSEA. This CDR3 comprises 15 residues. The ends were cut back, 3 bases at V and 1 base at J, with 14 bases in the middle. Attached unique molecular identifiers marked individual cDNA molecules. MiXCR, run by TCRdb on the 5' RACE reads, gives a single entry per CDR3 protein. The sample consists of about 49,000 distinct CDR3 sequences, about 4.2% of them appearing once. This clonotype was picked up many times. Its antigen is not known. This clonotype originated in an adult who was a healthcare worker with PCR-confirmed SARS-CoV-2 infection or an uninfected control (not recorded which). This chain connects TRBV29-1 to TRBJ2-3, with D possibly being TRBD2 (6 bases). The sample was whole blood. The CDR3, as DNA: TGCAGCGTTGATGTATCCGGGAGCGGCACAGATACGCAGTATTTT. Residues: CSVDVSGSGTDTQYF.